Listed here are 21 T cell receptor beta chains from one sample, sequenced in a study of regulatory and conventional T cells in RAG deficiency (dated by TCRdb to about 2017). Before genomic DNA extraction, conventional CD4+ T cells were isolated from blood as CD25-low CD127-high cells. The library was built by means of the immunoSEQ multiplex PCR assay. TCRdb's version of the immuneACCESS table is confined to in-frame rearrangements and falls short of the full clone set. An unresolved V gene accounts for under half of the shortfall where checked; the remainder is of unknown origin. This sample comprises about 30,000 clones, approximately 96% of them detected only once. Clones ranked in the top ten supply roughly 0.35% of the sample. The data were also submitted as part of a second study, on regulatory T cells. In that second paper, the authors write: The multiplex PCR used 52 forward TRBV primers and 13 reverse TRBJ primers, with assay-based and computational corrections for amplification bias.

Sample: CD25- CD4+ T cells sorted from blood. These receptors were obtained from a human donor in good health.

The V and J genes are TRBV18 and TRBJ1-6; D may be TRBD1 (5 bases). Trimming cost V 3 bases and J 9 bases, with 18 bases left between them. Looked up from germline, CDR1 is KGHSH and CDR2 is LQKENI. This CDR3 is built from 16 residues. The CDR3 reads CASSPGQNGAGSPLHF. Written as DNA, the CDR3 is TGTGCCAGCTCACCGGGGCAGAACGGAGCAGGTTCACCCCTCCACTTT.

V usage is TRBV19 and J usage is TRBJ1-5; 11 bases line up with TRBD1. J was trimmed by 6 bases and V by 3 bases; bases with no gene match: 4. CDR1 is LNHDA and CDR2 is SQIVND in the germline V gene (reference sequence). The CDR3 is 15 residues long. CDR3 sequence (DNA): TGTGCCAGTAGTATCCCCGGGACAGGGGGTCAGCCCCAGCATTTT. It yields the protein CASSIPGTGGQPQHF.

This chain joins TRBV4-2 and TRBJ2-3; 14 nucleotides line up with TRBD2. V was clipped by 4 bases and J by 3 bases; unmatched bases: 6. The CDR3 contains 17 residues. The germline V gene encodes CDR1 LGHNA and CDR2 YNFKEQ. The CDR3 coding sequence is TGTGCCAGCAGCCGCGGGACTAGCGGGAGTGAGACAGATACGCAGTATTTT. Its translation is CASSRGTSGSETDTQYF.

CDR3 nucleotides: TGTGCCAGCAGCCAGGGCGCGGGGACAGCCCAAGAGACCCAGTACTTC. Its protein is CASSQGAGTAQETQYF. J is TRBJ2-5 and V is TRBV16; D perhaps matches TRBD1 (7 bases). Trimming removed 3 bases at V and 1 base at J, with 15 bases between. The germline CDR1 and CDR2 sequences are KGHSY and FQNENV. The CDR3 is 16 residues long.

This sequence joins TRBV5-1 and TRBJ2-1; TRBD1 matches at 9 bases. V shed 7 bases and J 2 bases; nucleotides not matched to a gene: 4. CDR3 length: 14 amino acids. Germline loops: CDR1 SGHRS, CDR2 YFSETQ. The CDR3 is CASGRTGAYNEQFF. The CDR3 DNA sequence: TGCGCCAGCGGGAGGACAGGGGCCTACAATGAGCAGTTCTTC.

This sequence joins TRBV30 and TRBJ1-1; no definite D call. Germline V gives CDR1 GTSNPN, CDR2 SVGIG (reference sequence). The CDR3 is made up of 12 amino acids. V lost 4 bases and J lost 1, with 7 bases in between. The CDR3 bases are TGTGCCTGGATCCGGAGGAACACTGAAGCTTTCTTT. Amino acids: CAWIRRNTEAFF.

The CDR3 region has the DNA TGTGCCAGTACCAGCCCGGGACAGAAGGCAGATACGCAGTATTTT. It encodes CASTSPGQKADTQYF. This chain joins TRBV19 and TRBJ2-3; TRBD1 matches at 7 bases. V lost 7 bases and J lost 4; bases outside the gene matches: 11. The CDR3 length is 15 residues. Germline V gene sequence: CDR1 LNHDA, CDR2 SQIVND (reference sequence).

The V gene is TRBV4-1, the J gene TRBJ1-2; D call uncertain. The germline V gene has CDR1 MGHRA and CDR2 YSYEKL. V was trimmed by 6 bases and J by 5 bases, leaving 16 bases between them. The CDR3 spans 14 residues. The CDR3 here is CASSQPGVKYGYTF. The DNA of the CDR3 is TGCGCCAGCAGTCAACCCGGGGTCAAATATGGCTACACCTTC.

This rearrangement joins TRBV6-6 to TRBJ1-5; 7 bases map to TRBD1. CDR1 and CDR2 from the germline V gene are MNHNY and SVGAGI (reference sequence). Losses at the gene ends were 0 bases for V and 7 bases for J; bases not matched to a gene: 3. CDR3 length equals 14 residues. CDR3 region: CASSYSTGLQPQHF. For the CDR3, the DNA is TGTGCCAGCAGTTACTCGACAGGGTTACAGCCCCAGCATTTT.

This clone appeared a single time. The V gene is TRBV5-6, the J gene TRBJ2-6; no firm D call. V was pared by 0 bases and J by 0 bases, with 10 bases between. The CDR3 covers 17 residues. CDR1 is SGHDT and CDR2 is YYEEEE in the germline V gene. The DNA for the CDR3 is TGTGCCAGCAGCTTGGGACACCTTATCTCTGGGGCCAACGTCCTGACTTTC. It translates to CASSLGHLISGANVLTF. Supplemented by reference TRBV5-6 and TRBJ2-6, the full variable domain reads DAGVTQSPTHLIKTRGQQVTLRCSPKSGHDTVSWYQQALGQGPQFIFQYYEEEERQRGNFPDRFSGHQFPNYSSELNVNALLLGDSALYLCASSLGHLISGANVLTFGAGSRLTVL.

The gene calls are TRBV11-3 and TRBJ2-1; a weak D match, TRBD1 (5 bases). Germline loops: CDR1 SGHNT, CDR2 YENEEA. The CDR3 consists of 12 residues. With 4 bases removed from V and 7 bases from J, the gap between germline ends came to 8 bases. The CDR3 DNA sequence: TGTGCCAGCAGCTACAGACAGAATGAGCAGTTCTTC. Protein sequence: CASSYRQNEQFF. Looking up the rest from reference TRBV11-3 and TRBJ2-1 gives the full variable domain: EAGVVQSPRYKIIEKKQPVAFWCNPISGHNTLYWYLQNLGQGPELLIRYENEEAVDDSQLPKDRFSAERLKGVDSTLKIQPAELGDSAVYLCASSYRQNEQFFGPGTRLTVL.

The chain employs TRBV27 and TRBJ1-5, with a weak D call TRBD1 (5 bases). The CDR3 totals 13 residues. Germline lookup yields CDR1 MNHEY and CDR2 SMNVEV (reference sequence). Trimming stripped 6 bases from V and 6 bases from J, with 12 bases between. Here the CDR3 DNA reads TGTGCCAGCAGCGAGGAGGGACGTCAGCCCCAGCATTTT. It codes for CASSEEGRQPQHF.

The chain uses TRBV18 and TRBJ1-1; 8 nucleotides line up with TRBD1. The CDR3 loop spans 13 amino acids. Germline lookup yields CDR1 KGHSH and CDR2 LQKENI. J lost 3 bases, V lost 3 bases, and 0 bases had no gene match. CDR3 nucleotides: TGTGCCAGCTCACCGGGACAGGACACTGAAGCTTTCTTT. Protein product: CASSPGQDTEAFF.

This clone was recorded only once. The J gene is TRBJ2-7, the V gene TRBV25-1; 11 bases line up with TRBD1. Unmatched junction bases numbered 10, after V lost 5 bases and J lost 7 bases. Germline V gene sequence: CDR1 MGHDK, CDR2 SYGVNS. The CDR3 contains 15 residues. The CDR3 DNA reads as TGTGCCAGCAGTCTGCCGGGGACAGGGGGACGAGAGCAGTACTTC. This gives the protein CASSLPGTGGREQYF.

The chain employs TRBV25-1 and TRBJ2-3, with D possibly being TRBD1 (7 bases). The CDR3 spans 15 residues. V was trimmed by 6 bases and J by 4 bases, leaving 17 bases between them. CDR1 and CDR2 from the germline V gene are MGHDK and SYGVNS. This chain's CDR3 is CASRLQGGMADTQYF. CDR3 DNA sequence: TGTGCCAGCAGACTGCAGGGGGGTATGGCAGATACGCAGTATTTT.

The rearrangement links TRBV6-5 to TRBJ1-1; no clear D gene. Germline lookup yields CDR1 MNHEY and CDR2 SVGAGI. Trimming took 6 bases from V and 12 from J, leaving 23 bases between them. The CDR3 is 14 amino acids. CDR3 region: CASSRTRQRTKPFF. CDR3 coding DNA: TGTGCCAGCAGCCGAACGCGTCAGCGCACGAAGCCTTTCTTT.

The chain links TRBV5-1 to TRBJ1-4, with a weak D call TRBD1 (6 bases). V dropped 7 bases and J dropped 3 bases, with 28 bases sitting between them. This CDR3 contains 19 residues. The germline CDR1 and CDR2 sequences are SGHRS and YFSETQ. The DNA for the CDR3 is TGCGCCAGCCTACTATTGGACAGTCCTGCCGGGGCGGCTAATGAAAAACTGTTTTTT. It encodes CASLLLDSPAGAANEKLFF.

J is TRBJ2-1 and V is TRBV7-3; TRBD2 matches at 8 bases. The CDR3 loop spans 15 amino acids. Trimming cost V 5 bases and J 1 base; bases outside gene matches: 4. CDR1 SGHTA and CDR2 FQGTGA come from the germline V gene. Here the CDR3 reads CASSTTSASYNEQFF. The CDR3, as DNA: TGTGCCAGCAGCACGACTAGCGCGTCCTACAATGAGCAGTTCTTC.

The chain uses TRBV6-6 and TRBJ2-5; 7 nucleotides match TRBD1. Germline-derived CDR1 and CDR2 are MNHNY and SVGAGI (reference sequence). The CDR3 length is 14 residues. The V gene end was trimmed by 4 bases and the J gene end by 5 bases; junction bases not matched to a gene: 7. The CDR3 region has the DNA TGTGCCAGCAGTTCGGTGACAGGGAGCGAGACCCAGTACTTC. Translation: CASSSVTGSETQYF.

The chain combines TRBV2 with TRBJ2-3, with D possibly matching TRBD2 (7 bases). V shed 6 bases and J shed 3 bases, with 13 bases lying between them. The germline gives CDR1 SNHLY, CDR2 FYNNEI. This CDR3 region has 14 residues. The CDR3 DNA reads TGTGCCAGCAGCCTGGGGGGGCCGACAGATACGCAGTATTTT. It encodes CASSLGGPTDTQYF.

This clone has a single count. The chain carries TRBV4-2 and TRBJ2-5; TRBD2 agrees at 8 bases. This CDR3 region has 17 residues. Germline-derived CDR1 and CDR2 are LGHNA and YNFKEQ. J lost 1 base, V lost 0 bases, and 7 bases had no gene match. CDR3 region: CASSQDLLAEFQETQYF. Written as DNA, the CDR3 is TGTGCCAGCAGCCAAGATTTACTAGCGGAGTTCCAAGAGACCCAGTACTTC.